These 22 T cell receptor beta chains share one sample of origin, sequenced in a study of shared clonotypes between healthy human individuals (dated by TCRdb to 2020 to 2022). Libraries were prepared through the immunoSEQ multiplex PCR assay. Not all clones reach the TCRdb copy of this immuneACCESS table, which keeps in-frame sequences only. Checked studies attribute under half of the gap to unresolved V genes and leave the rest unexplained. This sample comprises 190,000 or so clones, about 66% of them detected only once. The top ten constitute about 10% of the sample. The sample taken for sequencing was memory CD4+ T cells sorted from blood. Sample cell subset or site, as interpreted from the label and publication: CD45RA-negative fraction. The source of these receptors is a man aged 25-45 years in good health.

The rearrangement joins TRBV19 to TRBJ1-5; the D gene is possibly TRBD1 (5 bases). V lost 3 bases and J lost 0, with 6 bases in between. The CDR3 length is 14 residues. From germline, CDR1 is LNHDA and CDR2 SQIVND (reference sequence). CDR3 sequence reads: CASSIGGSNQPQHF. CDR3 bases: TGTGCCAGTAGTATTGGGGGTAGCAATCAGCCCCAGCATTTT. Variable domain in full (rest from reference TRBV19 and TRBJ1-5): DGGITQSPKYLFRKEGQNVTLSCEQNLNHDAMYWYRQDPGQGLRLIYYSQIVNDFQKGDIAEGYSVSREKKESFPLTVTSAQKNPTAFYLCASSIGGSNQPQHFGDGTRLSIL.

The rearrangement links TRBV7-9 to TRBJ1-2, with D possibly TRBD1 on 6 matching bases. The germline V gene encodes CDR1 SEHNR and CDR2 FQNEAQ (reference sequence). The CDR3 covers 15 residues. Trimming took 1 base from V and 3 from J, leaving 12 bases between them. CDR3 sequence reads: CASSLVGGPDYGYTF. The CDR3 DNA is TGTGCCAGCAGCTTAGTGGGGGGCCCTGACTATGGCTACACCTTC.

The chain links TRBV4-1 to TRBJ2-4; a possible D gene is TRBD1 (6 bases). The CDR3 length is 14 residues. Trimming took 2 bases from V and 7 from J, leaving 12 bases between them. The germline V gene has CDR1 MGHRA and CDR2 YSYEKL. CDR3 amino acids: CASSQNRETNIQYF. DNA of the CDR3: TGCGCCAGCAGCCAAAACAGGGAGACGAACATTCAGTACTTC.

J is TRBJ2-5 and V is TRBV7-2, with D maybe TRBD2 (7 bases). This CDR3 has 15 amino acids. The V gene's germline CDR1 is SGHTA and CDR2 FQGNSA. The germline V and J ends were trimmed by 5 bases and 7 bases, with 20 bases remaining between them. The CDR3 spells CASSPVVQGRGTQYF. The CDR3 region has the DNA TGTGCCAGCAGCCCGGTTGTTCAGGGGAGGGGGACCCAGTACTTC.

This chain joins TRBV7-8 and TRBJ2-1, with 9 bases that match TRBD2. Germline-derived CDR1 and CDR2 are SGHVS and FQNEAQ. The CDR3 contains 17 residues. V lost 5 bases, J lost 1 base, and 9 bases stayed unmatched. In DNA, the CDR3 is TGTGCCAGCAGCCCCTCTATAGCGGGAGCTTCCTACAATGAGCAGTTCTTC. Amino acids: CASSPSIAGASYNEQFF.

J is TRBJ2-1 and V is TRBV27; no definite D call. V was cut by 7 bases and J by 0 bases, with 13 bases left in between. The CDR3 extends over 15 amino acids. Germline V gives CDR1 MNHEY, CDR2 SMNVEV (reference sequence). The CDR3 region has the DNA TGTGCCAGCAAGTCGGGCTACAGCTCCTACAATGAGCAGTTCTTC. Translating it yields CASKSGYSSYNEQFF.

The table lists this clone with a count of one. The chain combines TRBV5-8 with TRBJ1-1; D unclear. CDR1 and CDR2 from the germline V gene are SGHTS and YDEGEE. V lost 4 bases and J lost 0, with 10 bases in between. There are 14 residues in the CDR3. The CDR3 is CASSIWTVNTEAFF. The CDR3 DNA reads as TGTGCCAGCAGCATCTGGACGGTGAACACTGAAGCTTTCTTT.

The genes are TRBV27 and TRBJ1-1, with 7 bases fitting TRBD1. J gave up 0 bases and V 6 bases, and 4 bases lay outside the gene matches. Per germline, CDR1 MNHEY and CDR2 SMNVEV (reference sequence). The CDR3 covers 14 residues. CDR3 sequence reads: CASRLGGVNTEAFF. DNA of the CDR3: TGTGCCAGCAGGTTAGGGGGCGTGAACACTGAAGCTTTCTTT.

This chain uses TRBV5-1 with TRBJ2-2, with 7 bases aligning to TRBD2. This CDR3 comprises 15 residues. The V segment lost 2 bases and the J segment 2 bases; nucleotides outside the gene matches: 3. Germline V gene data show CDR1 as SGHRS and CDR2 as YFSETQ. In DNA form, the CDR3 reads TGCGCCAGCAGCTTAGGACTAGATAACACCGGGGAGCTGTTTTTT. Its protein is CASSLGLDNTGELFF.

For this clone: Within the sample, other DNA sequences also encode this same CDR3. This sequence joins TRBV7-9 and TRBJ2-7, with D tentatively TRBD2 (5 bases). Between the trimmed V and J ends, which lost 2 bases and 4 bases, there was a span of 9 bases. The CDR3 is made up of 13 amino acids. In germline, CDR1 is SEHNR, CDR2 FQNEAQ (reference sequence). The CDR3 region is CASSLLSGYEQYF. For the CDR3, the DNA is TGTGCCAGCAGCTTATTATCGGGGTACGAGCAGTACTTC.

This chain connects TRBV5-1 to TRBJ2-3; D remains unclear. The CDR3 contains 15 residues. Trimming removed 0 bases from V and 2 bases from J, with 10 bases in between. Germline CDR1 SGHRS, CDR2 YFSETQ. CDR3 amino acids: CASSLVGRNTDTQYF. DNA of the CDR3: TGCGCCAGCAGCTTGGTTGGCAGAAACACAGATACGCAGTATTTT. Full variable domain (remainder filled in from reference TRBV5-1 and TRBJ2-3): KAGVTQTPRYLIKTRGQQVTLSCSPISGHRSVSWYQQTPGQGLQFLFEYFSETQRNKGNFPGRFSGRQFSNSRSEMNVSTLELGDSALYLCASSLVGRNTDTQYFGPGTRLTVL.

The chain combines TRBV10-3 with TRBJ2-1; 7 bases map to TRBD2. V lost 3 bases, J lost 0 bases, and 5 bases stayed unmatched. This CDR3 comprises 16 residues. Germline V gene data show CDR1 as ENHRY and CDR2 as SYGVKD. CDR3 DNA: TGTGCCATCAGTGACGCTAGCGGACTCTCCTACAATGAGCAGTTCTTC. The encoded protein is CAISDASGLSYNEQFF.

The V and J genes are TRBV10-2 and TRBJ2-7; either TRBD1 or TRBD2 may fit D (5 bases each). Germline CDR1 is WSHSY and CDR2 is SAAADI. The CDR3 runs 13 residues. Deletions cut 6 bases from V and 4 bases from J, with 13 bases between. The CDR3, as DNA: TGCGCCAGCAGGGGACGTTGGGAGTACGAGCAGTACTTC. The encoded protein is CASRGRWEYEQYF.

The CDR3 sequence: CASSVNTGGYEQYF. CDR3 bases: TGTGCCAGCAGCGTAAACACAGGGGGCTACGAGCAGTACTTC. The chain has TRBV9 and TRBJ2-7; the match to TRBD1 covers 8 bases. Losses at the gene ends were 1 base for V and 3 bases for J; bases not matched to a gene: 3. CDR3 length: 14 residues. Germline lookup yields CDR1 SGDLS and CDR2 YYNGEE.

V gene TRBV7-2 combines with J gene TRBJ1-2; D might be TRBD1 (5 bases). The CDR3 covers 13 residues. Trimming left V 5 bases short and J 7 bases short, with 14 bases between. Germline CDR1 and CDR2: SGHTA and FQGNSA. CDR3 coding DNA: TGTGCCAGCAGCCAAGGGACGACTCGTGGCTACACCTTC. This sequence encodes CASSQGTTRGYTF.

CDR3 region: CSVESDSTDTQYF. The CDR3 DNA sequence: TGCAGCGTTGAATCGGACTCGACAGATACGCAGTATTTT. The chain is built from TRBV29-1 and TRBJ2-3; possible D gene TRBD2, 5 bases. The CDR3 spans 13 residues. V was cut by 2 bases and J by 3 bases, with 9 bases left in between. Germline-derived CDR1 and CDR2 are SQVTM and ANQGSEA.

As regards this clone: An end of the junction differs from the germline gene, which may be a read error. J is TRBJ2-3 and V is TRBV4-3; TRBD2 aligns across 9 bases. Germline V gives CDR1 LGHNA, CDR2 YSLEER. The CDR3 contains 16 residues. CDR3 DNA: TGCGCCAGCAGCCCTTCAGCGGGAGGCTTCACAGGTACGCAGTATTTT. It specifies CASSPSAGGFTGTQYF.

The chain uses TRBV5-8 and TRBJ1-1; D perhaps matches TRBD1 (5 bases). Per the germline V gene, CDR1 is SGHTS and CDR2 is YDEGEE. Trimming stripped 0 bases from V and 9 bases from J, with 9 bases between. The length of the CDR3 is 12 residues. CDR3 protein: CASSLGEGKAFF. The DNA for the CDR3 is TGTGCCAGCAGCTTGGGAGAGGGGAAAGCTTTCTTT.

The chain has TRBV27 and TRBJ2-6; 8 bases fit TRBD1. Losses at the gene ends were 2 bases for V and 2 bases for J; bases not matched to a gene: 11. Germline V lookup: CDR1 MNHEY, CDR2 SMNVEV (reference sequence). The CDR3 length is 19 residues. The CDR3 region has the DNA TGTGCCAGCAGTTTAGCCCCTGGACAGGGAATCGCTGGGGCCAACGTCCTGACTTTC. This codes for CASSLAPGQGIAGANVLTF.

The CDR3 bases are TGTGCCAGCAGAAGTGGGTTGGCGCAGAACACTGAAGCTTTCTTT. Translation gives CASRSGLAQNTEAFF. The gene calls are TRBV6-1 and TRBJ1-1; no clear D gene. Germline V CDR1 and CDR2: MNHNS, SASEGT. The CDR3 length is 15 residues. Between the trimmed V and J ends, which lost 6 bases and 1 base, there was a span of 15 bases.

This clone has only one observation. The chain carries TRBV5-6 and TRBJ2-4; 12 bases agree with TRBD1. This CDR3 comprises 16 residues. J lost 6 bases, V lost 1 base, and 5 bases had no gene match. The germline gives CDR1 SGHDT, CDR2 YYEEEE. The CDR3 DNA reads TGTGCCAGCAGCTTGTGGGGACAGGGGGCGCGAAACATTCAGTACTTC. It translates to CASSLWGQGARNIQYF. Filled out from reference TRBV5-6 and TRBJ2-4, the complete variable domain reads DAGVTQSPTHLIKTRGQQVTLRCSPKSGHDTVSWYQQALGQGPQFIFQYYEEEERQRGNFPDRFSGHQFPNYSSELNVNALLLGDSALYLCASSLWGQGARNIQYFGAGTRLSVL.

The rearrangement uses TRBV5-1 and TRBJ2-3; D is undetermined. The V gene's germline CDR1 is SGHRS and CDR2 YFSETQ. This CDR3 is built from 13 residues. V was clipped by 0 bases and J by 6 bases, with 8 bases between them. CDR3 residues: CASSLGSDDTQYF. CDR3 coding DNA: TGCGCCAGCAGCTTGGGATCCGACGATACGCAGTATTTT. Drawing the rest from reference TRBV5-1 and TRBJ2-3, the complete variable domain is KAGVTQTPRYLIKTRGQQVTLSCSPISGHRSVSWYQQTPGQGLQFLFEYFSETQRNKGNFPGRFSGRQFSNSRSEMNVSTLELGDSALYLCASSLGSDDTQYFGPGTRLTVL.